This T cell receptor beta chain was found in a study of cytomegalovirus exposure and HLA in healthy donors. Primers for the PCR totalled 60 Vbeta and 13 Jbeta. The repertoire was sequenced with immunoSEQ multiplex PCR; TCRdb's copy has only in-frame clones and lacks some. The top ten hold roughly 15% of the sample, which has approximately 100,000 clones, roughly 80% seen once. With respect to this clone: Antigen unknown.

Overall study results and limits: Later analysis suggested links between common viral pathogens and several top significant clusters. In an earlier analysis, productive rearrangement rates for most beta V segments clustered near 87% or 30%. Researchers reported that a few CMV-associated chains were confirmed in vitro as CMV antigen-specific.

This CDR3 has 13 amino acids. Trimming removed 2 bases at V and 8 bases at J, with 9 bases between. CDR1 and CDR2 from the germline V gene are MNHEY and SVGAGI. The sequence came from a male donor in good health and CMV-seropositive. The specimen sequenced was PBMCs. V and J are TRBV6-5 and TRBJ1-4, with D possibly TRBD1 on 5 matching bases. The CDR3, as DNA: TGTGCCAGCAGTTACGGACGGGGGGAAAAACTGTTTTTT. Residues: CASSYGRGEKLFF.